The next 29 T cell receptor beta chains were all read from a single sample in a study of cytomegalovirus exposure and HLA in healthy donors. It was with 60 Vbeta and 13 Jbeta primers that the PCR ran. Here immunoSEQ multiplex PCR was the method, and the copy in TCRdb shows in-frame clones only, minus some. The sample shows 180,000 or so clones, 65% to 85% of them seen only once. Sequences were obtained from PBMCs. The source is a boy between 2 and 15 years old in good health and CMV-seronegative.

The chain has TRBV7-9 and TRBJ1-6, with 10 bases identical to TRBD1. J gave up 10 bases and V 4 bases, and 10 bases lay outside the gene matches. This CDR3 comprises 16 residues. In germline, CDR1 is SEHNR, CDR2 FQNEAQ (reference sequence). CDR3 sequence (DNA): TGTGCCAGCAGCTCATCGTACGGGACAGGGGAATCACCCCTCCACTTT. Protein: CASSSSYGTGESPLHF. Looking up the rest from reference TRBV7-9 and TRBJ1-6 gives the full variable domain: DTGVSQNPRHKITKRGQNVTFRCDPISEHNRLYWYRQTLGQGPEFLTYFQNEAQLEKSRLLSDRFSAERPKGSFSTLEIQRTEQGDSAMYLCASSSSYGTGESPLHFGNGTRLTVT.

The chain combines TRBV4-3 with TRBJ2-2, with 9 positions matching TRBD2. V shed 4 bases and J 2 bases; nucleotides not matched to a gene: 14. Germline loops: CDR1 LGHNA, CDR2 YSLEER. The CDR3 spans 19 residues. The CDR3 DNA follows: TGCGCCAGCAGCCGAACGATAGCCCAGCGGGGGGCTAACACCGGGGAGCTGTTTTTT. It encodes CASSRTIAQRGANTGELFF.

The rearrangement uses TRBV9 and TRBJ1-4; TRBD1 is a possible D gene (6 bases). The V end lost 4 bases, the J end lost 6 bases, and 10 bases lay between the germline ends. CDR3 length: 13 amino acids. CDR1 SGDLS and CDR2 YYNGEE come from the germline V gene. CDR3 coding DNA: TGTGCCAGCAGCAATCCAGGGGATGAAAAACTGTTTTTT. This encodes CASSNPGDEKLFF.

About this clone: A junction end diverges from the germline sequence, so it may reflect a read error. This chain uses TRBV15 with TRBJ2-5, with 15 positions matching TRBD2. Germline V gene sequence: CDR1 LNHNV, CDR2 YYDKDF (reference sequence). The CDR3 sequence is 17 residues long. The CDR3 bases are TGTGCCACCGGCAGAGGACTAGCGGGGGGGCCCCAAGAGACCCAGTACTTC. This encodes CATGRGLAGGPQETQYF.

This clone occurred a few times. V usage is TRBV19 and J usage is TRBJ1-2, with 7 bases lining up with TRBD1. Germline CDR1 is LNHDA and CDR2 is SQIVND (reference sequence). V trimming: 7 bases; J trimming: 5 bases; junction bases outside the gene matches: 19. The CDR3 runs 17 residues. The CDR3 DNA is TGTGCCAGTACCCCCGGACAGGCGACACCTAGATTTTATGGCTACACCTTC. Protein: CASTPGQATPRFYGYTF.

The chain couples TRBV5-4 to TRBJ2-3; TRBD2 matches at 8 bases. CDR1 and CDR2 (germline): SGHNT, YYREEE (reference sequence). The ends lost 3 bases at V and 6 bases at J; junction bases unmatched: 15. The length of the CDR3 is 17 residues. CDR3 protein: CASSSAGLALAGDTQYF. As DNA, the CDR3 is TGTGCCAGCAGCTCCGCCGGACTAGCCCTCGCAGGGGATACGCAGTATTTT.

This clone was recorded only once. V usage is TRBV6-1 and J usage is TRBJ2-7, with a tentative D call TRBD2 (6 bases). Germline V gene data show CDR1 as MNHNS and CDR2 as SASEGT. Trimming shortened V by 7 bases and J by 2 bases, and 15 bases separated the two germline ends. The CDR3 totals 14 residues. The CDR3 region is CASTRRGRTYEQYF. In DNA, the CDR3 is TGTGCCAGCACCCGACGGGGGAGAACCTACGAGCAGTACTTC.

The rearrangement uses TRBV7-9 and TRBJ1-1; D is ambiguous. The V and J ends lost 5 bases and 3 bases respectively, with 19 bases between them. The CDR3 consists of 16 residues. Per germline, CDR1 SEHNR and CDR2 FQNEAQ (reference sequence). CDR3 bases: TGTGCCAGCAGCCGAGACCCCGGGGTGGCGCACACTGAAGCTTTCTTT. Protein sequence: CASSRDPGVAHTEAFF.

The J gene is TRBJ1-5, the V gene TRBV4-1, with TRBD1 matching 12 bases. Unmatched junction bases numbered 6, after V lost 3 bases and J lost 6 bases. The germline gives CDR1 MGHRA, CDR2 YSYEKL. This CDR3 is 16 amino acids long. The DNA for the CDR3 is TGCGCCAGCAGCCAGGGGGGACAGGGGGCGGGTCAGCCCCAGCATTTT. Amino acid sequence: CASSQGGQGAGQPQHF.

In DNA form, the CDR3 reads TGTGCCACCAGCACCAGGGCCGTCGGGGAGCTGTTTTTT. It codes for CATSTRAVGELFF. The rearrangement links TRBV15 to TRBJ2-2, with D maybe TRBD1 (5 bases). The germline V gene has CDR1 LNHNV and CDR2 YYDKDF (reference sequence). The CDR3 contains 13 residues. The V end was cut by 4 bases, the J end by 7 bases, with 10 bases between.

V gene TRBV11-1 combines with J gene TRBJ2-3, with TRBD1 matching over 9 bases. The CDR3 extends over 15 amino acids. V gave up 6 bases and J gave up 7 bases; unmatched junction bases: 11. Germline V gene data show CDR1 as SGHAT and CDR2 as FQDESV (reference sequence). The CDR3 coding sequence is TGTGCCAGCAGAGCCCGGGACAGGGTCAGTCATACGCAGTATTTT. It specifies CASRARDRVSHTQYF.

The V and J genes are TRBV7-2 and TRBJ1-2; 9 bases line up with TRBD1. The trim removed 5 bases at V and 5 bases at J, leaving 9 bases unmatched. Germline CDR1 reads SGHTA; CDR2 reads FQGNSA. The CDR3 runs to 15 residues. The CDR3 coding sequence is TGTGCCAGCAGCGCAACTACACAGGGGGCATATGGCTACACCTTC. Translating it yields CASSATTQGAYGYTF.

The J gene is TRBJ1-1, the V gene TRBV6-5; the D is unclear. The length of the CDR3 is 13 residues. CDR1 is MNHEY and CDR2 is SVGAGI in the germline V gene. Trimming took off 5 bases at V and 5 bases at J, with 12 bases between the two ends. The chain's CDR3 is CASSPFRGTEAFF. CDR3 nucleotides: TGTGCCAGCAGTCCCTTTCGAGGGACTGAAGCTTTCTTT.

The chain is built from TRBV19 and TRBJ1-4, with D perhaps matching TRBD1 (6 bases). In germline, CDR1 is LNHDA, CDR2 SQIVND (reference sequence). The CDR3 is made up of 13 amino acids. Trimming cost V 7 bases and J 4 bases, with 10 bases left between them. The CDR3 spells CASKRGINEKLFF. The CDR3 DNA is TGTGCCAGTAAAAGGGGGATTAATGAAAAACTGTTTTTT.

In the case of this clone: Its ends do not fully match the called genes, so a read error is possible. The chain links TRBV7-7 to TRBJ1-5, with TRBD1 identical over 9 bases. Germline V gene lookup returns CDR1 SSHAT and CDR2 FNYEAQ (reference sequence). The CDR3 sequence is 15 residues long. The CDR3 region has the DNA TGTGCTAGCAGCTTAAGGGACAGGGAGAATCAGCCCCAGCATTTT. It is translated as CASSLRDRENQPQHF.

The chain is built from TRBV5-8 and TRBJ1-2; D call uncertain. The germline gives CDR1 SGHTS, CDR2 YDEGEE. This CDR3 has 13 residues. V shed 5 bases and J shed 5 bases, with 13 bases lying between them. Here the CDR3 reads CASSTGMEYGYTF. CDR3 coding DNA: TGTGCCAGCAGTACCGGAATGGAGTATGGCTACACCTTC.

The chain has TRBV5-4 and TRBJ2-1; D is perhaps TRBD1 (6 bases). This CDR3 is 16 amino acids long. V lost 4 bases to trimming and J lost 5 bases, with 19 bases between them. Germline lookup yields CDR1 SGHNT and CDR2 YYREEE (reference sequence). The CDR3 sequence is CASSPTGTPDHNEQFF. In DNA, the CDR3 is TGTGCCAGCAGCCCGACCGGGACACCCGATCACAATGAGCAGTTCTTC.

The chain combines TRBV10-2 with TRBJ2-5; D call uncertain. The CDR3 runs to 13 residues. V lost 3 bases to trimming and J lost 3 bases, with 8 bases between them. CDR1 and CDR2 from the germline V gene are WSHSY and SAAADI. The CDR3 loop reads CASSDSAKETQYF. The CDR3 DNA sequence: TGCGCCAGCAGTGATAGTGCAAAAGAGACCCAGTACTTC.

The V and J genes are TRBV6-1 and TRBJ1-2; D unclear. The length of the CDR3 is 12 residues. Trimming cost V 9 bases and J 8 bases, with 16 bases left between them. The V gene's germline CDR1 is MNHNS and CDR2 SASEGT. CDR3 in DNA: TGTGCCAGTTCATACGTGGGAGGCGGCTACACCTTC. Protein: CASSYVGGGYTF.

CDR3 sequence reads: CASRSGTPFSYGYTF. The CDR3 nucleotides are TGTGCCAGTAGATCCGGGACACCTTTCTCCTATGGCTACACCTTC. The chain combines TRBV19 with TRBJ1-2, with a weak D call TRBD1 (6 bases). The germline V gene encodes CDR1 LNHDA and CDR2 SQIVND (reference sequence). The V gene lost 6 bases and the J gene lost 4 bases, with 18 bases spanning the gap. CDR3 length equals 15 residues.

CDR3 sequence (DNA): TGCGCCAGCAGCCAAGGTGGACAGGGGAGGGGCTACACCTTC. This gives the protein CASSQGGQGRGYTF. This chain uses TRBV4-1 with TRBJ1-2, with 9 bases fitting TRBD1. The trim removed 1 base at V and 8 bases at J, leaving 5 bases unmatched. Germline assignment: CDR1 MGHRA and CDR2 YSYEKL. CDR3 length: 14 amino acids.

This chain connects TRBV6-1 to TRBJ2-7; 7 bases fit TRBD1. J lost 3 bases, V lost 6 bases, and 8 bases had no gene match. Germline V gives CDR1 MNHNS, CDR2 SASEGT. The CDR3 is 14 residues long. CDR3 sequence: CASRPGQVYYEQYF. In nucleotides, the CDR3 is TGTGCCAGCAGGCCCGGACAGGTGTACTACGAGCAGTACTTC.

This clone was seen a handful of times. This chain joins TRBV30 and TRBJ2-1; 9 positions match TRBD2. Germline lookup yields CDR1 GTSNPN and CDR2 SVGIG (reference sequence). Losses at the gene ends were 7 bases for V and 0 bases for J; bases not matched to a gene: 10. This CDR3 region has 16 residues. CDR3 sequence reads: CASFIAGDSSYNEQFF. The CDR3 bases are TGTGCCTCATTTATAGCGGGGGATAGCTCCTACAATGAGCAGTTCTTC.

The J gene is TRBJ1-2, the V gene TRBV6-5; 7 bases map to TRBD1. V shed 4 bases, J shed 5 bases, and the junction held 7 bases outside the gene matches. Germline-derived CDR1 and CDR2 are MNHEY and SVGAGI. The CDR3 totals 14 residues. The CDR3 reads CASSSWDSFYGYTF. In DNA form, the CDR3 reads TGTGCCAGCAGTTCCTGGGACAGTTTTTATGGCTACACCTTC.

This rearrangement joins TRBV5-1 to TRBJ1-3, with a tentative D call TRBD1 (5 bases). CDR3 length equals 15 residues. The germline gives CDR1 SGHRS, CDR2 YFSETQ. V lost 5 bases to trimming and J lost 2 bases, with 14 bases between them. CDR3 sequence reads: CASRASGGAGNTIYF. The CDR3 region has the DNA TGCGCCAGCAGGGCCTCCGGGGGGGCTGGAAACACCATATATTTT.

The chain employs TRBV2 and TRBJ2-3, with D hard to call. CDR1 is SNHLY, CDR2 FYNNEI, per germline. This CDR3 is built from 12 residues. V was shortened by 6 bases and J by 1 base, with 5 bases between the two germline ends. This CDR3 is CASRSGTDTQYF. CDR3 nucleotide sequence: TGTGCCAGCAGGTCTGGCACAGATACGCAGTATTTT.

This clone was seen only a few times. The chain carries TRBV19 and TRBJ2-7, with D uncertain. V lost 7 bases to trimming and J lost 2 bases, with 18 bases between them. The CDR3 sequence is 15 residues long. The germline V gene has CDR1 LNHDA and CDR2 SQIVND (reference sequence). This CDR3 reads CASTPRRGIAYEQYF. The CDR3 DNA follows: TGTGCCAGTACCCCTAGACGTGGCATTGCCTACGAGCAGTACTTC.

The genes are TRBV2 and TRBJ1-2; D is unresolved. The CDR3 has 10 residues. From germline, CDR1 is SNHLY and CDR2 FYNNEI. V lost 6 bases to trimming and J lost 7 bases, with 6 bases between them. The CDR3 DNA sequence: TGTGCCAGCAGGGGCTCTGGCTACACCTTC. It encodes CASRGSGYTF.

V usage is TRBV5-1 and J usage is TRBJ1-1; 7 bases are a match to TRBD1. Germline V gene sequence: CDR1 SGHRS, CDR2 YFSETQ. J was trimmed by 3 bases and V by 2 bases; bases with no gene match: 1. The length of the CDR3 is 13 residues. The CDR3 sequence: CASSFTGDTEAFF. Written as DNA, the CDR3 is TGCGCCAGCAGCTTTACAGGGGACACTGAAGCTTTCTTT.